This TCR beta chain was obtained from a study of T cells after posttransplantation cyclophosphamide. Trimming took 3 bases from V and 6 from J, leaving 17 bases between them. This CDR3 region has 16 residues. Germline V gives CDR1 LGHNT, CDR2 FRNRAP. Sequencing was performed with immunoSEQ multiplex PCR; in TCRdb, only in-frame clones are kept and a portion is missing. The table lists roughly 3,400 clones, around three quarters of them singletons. The study's findings and limits: Later post-transplant blood repertoires were often dominated by donor CD8+ memory clones. After PTCy, TRB diversity resembled that of CNI/methotrexate controls. Tissue-infiltrating T cells from skin or gut overlapped little with blood T cells.

Concerning this clone itself: Its antigen is unidentified.

This related bone marrow graft donor gave peripheral blood on the day of marrow donation. This chain connects TRBV12-5 to TRBJ2-2, with a tentative D call TRBD2 (5 bases). This receptor was obtained from a woman aged 55-70 years in good health, CMV-negative, and a related stem cell transplant donor. Sample: memory CD8+ T cells sorted from blood. The CDR3 DNA reads TGTGCTAGTGGTTTTAACGCCGGGGAAACCCCCGGGGAGCTGTTTTTT. This sequence encodes CASGFNAGETPGELFF.